A single sample gave rise to the 19 T cell receptor beta chains below, sequenced in a study of post-analysis software for immune sequencing data (dated by TCRdb to 2014 to 2015). To prepare the library, PCR was applied. Data came from an Illumina HiSeq 2500. To reduce PCR and sequencing biases, unique molecular identifiers were built into the TCR beta cDNA libraries. TCRdb reanalyzed the raw reads on its own, using fastp at Q25 for trimming and MiXCR for clone calling, and kept in-frame beta chains. Rows are combined by CDR3 protein, so each entry shows the most common genes and DNA. The sample records around 150,000 distinct CDR3 sequences, under 40% of which are singletons. The ten largest clones represent approximately 30% of the sample. This specimen's time point label, interpreted: second blood draw from one MS patient after hematopoietic stem cell transplantation. This specimen consisted of blood, obtained after autologous hematopoietic stem cell transplantation. These receptors were taken from a girl between 10 and 17 years old with multiple sclerosis. Donor details come from another sample of the same person, matched by shared clones.

Comment on this clonotype: Possible read error: a much larger clone is one base away. The V and J genes are TRBV29-1 and TRBJ2-4, with TRBD1 identical over 8 bases. J lost 13 bases, V lost 4 bases, and 15 bases had no gene match. The CDR3 totals 14 residues. Per the germline V gene, CDR1 is SQVTM and CDR2 is ANQGSEA. The CDR3 sequence: CSVGRTGSYNEQYF. Written as DNA, the CDR3 is TGCAGCGTTGGGCGGACAGGGTCATACAATGAGCAGTACTTC.

In its sample, this clonotype was seen a few times. The chain carries TRBV29-1 and TRBJ1-1, with D unclear. Between the trimmed V and J ends, which lost 1 base and 3 bases, there was a span of 18 bases. Germline-derived CDR1 and CDR2 are SQVTM and ANQGSEA. CDR3 length equals 16 residues. The CDR3 nucleotides are TGCAGCGTTGAAGCGGGAGTTGGGCAGGATTACACTGAAGCTTTCTTT. This sequence encodes CSVEAGVGQDYTEAFF.

This clonotype was observed many times. CDR3 amino acids: CSIRTSGRAVSGETQYF. The CDR3 DNA sequence: TGCAGCATCCGGACTAGCGGGAGGGCCGTGTCTGGGGAGACCCAGTACTTC. The chain combines TRBV29-1 with TRBJ2-5; 15 nucleotides agree with TRBD2. Per the germline V gene, CDR1 is SQVTM and CDR2 is ANQGSEA. The CDR3 runs 17 residues. V shed 8 bases and J 5 bases; nucleotides not matched to a gene: 15.

V usage is TRBV28 and J usage is TRBJ2-1, with D hard to call. Per the germline V gene, CDR1 is MDHEN and CDR2 is SYDVKM. The CDR3 runs 17 residues. The germline V and J ends were trimmed by 2 bases and 0 bases, with 14 bases remaining between them. The DNA for the CDR3 is TGTGCCAGCAGTTTAGCTGCTAGTGTCTACTCCTACAATGAGCAGTTCTTC. This sequence encodes CASSLAASVYSYNEQFF.

For this clonotype: This may come from a read error, since a much larger clone is one base off. The V gene is TRBV7-8, the J gene TRBJ2-3; possibly TRBD2 for D (5 bases). Germline V gene lookup returns CDR1 SGHVS and CDR2 FQNEAQ. The CDR3 consists of 18 residues. Trimming stripped 2 bases from V and 0 bases from J, with 18 bases between. The DNA of the CDR3 is TGTGCCAGCAGCTTATTCTGCTGTCGAGCGGTCAGCACAGATACGCAGTATTTT. Translated, it gives CASSLFCCRAVSTDTQYF.

V is TRBV3-1 and J is TRBJ2-5, with D uncertain. The DNA end lines up better with TRBJ2-7; the J call may be wrong. The CDR3 spans 15 residues. In germline, CDR1 is LGHDT, CDR2 YNNKEL (reference sequence). The CDR3, as DNA: TGTGCCAGCAGCCAAATGGCACAGACCTCCACCGAGCAGTACTTC. The encoded protein is CASSQMAQTSTEQYF.

This clonotype was seen at least ten times. The V call is TRBV5-1, the J call TRBJ1-6, with TRBD1 identical over 7 bases. The CDR3 is 16 residues long. In germline, CDR1 is SGHRS, CDR2 YFSETQ. The trim removed 4 bases at V and 7 bases at J, leaving 11 bases unmatched. For the CDR3, the DNA is TGCGCCAGCAGCCCTGGACAGGCCCCTTTGAATTCACCCCTCCACTTT. This translates into CASSPGQAPLNSPLHF.

The CDR3 DNA is TGTGCCAGTGAGGGCCGCAGCTCCTACGAGCAGTACTTC. This codes for CASEGRSSYEQYF. This chain joins TRBV6-1 and TRBJ2-7; maybe TRBD2 (5 bases). V lost 9 bases and J 0 bases, leaving 12 bases between the germline ends. Germline V lookup: CDR1 MNHNS, CDR2 SASEGT. This CDR3 has 13 amino acids.

This clonotype was seen a few times. V is TRBV4-1 and J is TRBJ2-1, with D uncertain. The CDR3 totals 14 residues. Germline V lookup: CDR1 MGHRA, CDR2 YSYEKL. V dropped 0 bases and J dropped 2 bases, with 5 bases sitting between them. CDR3 nucleotide sequence: TGCGCCAGCAGCCAAGACTCTACCTACAATGAGCAGTTCTTC. It codes for CASSQDSTYNEQFF.

This clonotype was counted once. The chain is built from TRBV29-1 and TRBJ2-1; D call uncertain. Trimming took 1 base from V and 0 from J, leaving 10 bases between them. Per germline, CDR1 SQVTM and CDR2 ANQGSEA. The CDR3 is 15 residues long. CDR3 sequence: CSVEGTPSSYNEQFF. The DNA for the CDR3 is TGCAGCGTTGAAGGGACGCCGAGCTCCTACAATGAGCAGTTCTTC.

Many counts were recorded for this clonotype. The rearrangement uses TRBV5-1 and TRBJ2-5; tentative D call: TRBD2 (6 bases). The V gene lost 3 bases and the J gene lost 1 base, with 13 bases spanning the gap. The CDR3 consists of 15 residues. The germline CDR1 and CDR2 sequences are SGHRS and YFSETQ. CDR3 coding DNA: TGCGCCAGCAGCTCCCTGACGGGGGTCCAAGAGACCCAGTACTTC. This codes for CASSSLTGVQETQYF. The whole variable domain, filled in from reference TRBV5-1 and TRBJ2-5, reads KAGVTQTPRYLIKTRGQQVTLSCSPISGHRSVSWYQQTPGQGLQFLFEYFSETQRNKGNFPGRFSGRQFSNSRSEMNVSTLELGDSALYLCASSSLTGVQETQYFGPGTRLLVL.

By its share, this clonotype is large. The chain carries TRBV14 and TRBJ2-7; D ambiguous. The germline CDR1 and CDR2 sequences are SGHDN and FVKESK. The CDR3 loop spans 12 amino acids. The V and J ends lost 4 bases and 4 bases respectively, with 8 bases between them. CDR3 sequence: CASSRSRYEQYF. In DNA form, the CDR3 reads TGTGCCAGCAGCCGTAGCAGGTACGAGCAGTACTTC.

The V and J genes are TRBV20-1 and TRBJ1-5, with D hard to call. The CDR3 is 8 residues long. Germline V gene lookup returns CDR1 DFQATT and CDR2 SNEGSKA (reference sequence). This CDR3 reads CRAQPQHF. The CDR3 coding sequence is TGCAGGGCTCAGCCCCAGCATTTT.

This clonotype has only one observation. The V call is TRBV5-6, the J call TRBJ2-4; D is unresolved. The CDR3 is 13 residues long. Per germline, CDR1 SGHDT and CDR2 YYEEEE. The V and J ends lost 4 bases and 13 bases respectively, with 18 bases between them. Here the CDR3 reads CASSVAGSSGQYF. CDR3 DNA: TGTGCCAGCAGCGTGGCCGGGTCGTCTGGGCAGTACTTC.

There are a few counts of this clonotype. The genes are TRBV12-3 or TRBV12-4 and TRBJ2-7; 8 bases align to TRBD2. J gave up 6 bases and V 5 bases, and 9 bases lay outside the gene matches. The CDR3 totals 14 residues. Here the CDR3 DNA reads TGTGCCAGCAGTACCAAGCGGGAGCGTGCCGAGCAGTACTTC. This codes for CASSTKRERAEQYF.

The chain has TRBV28 and TRBJ1-5; D is undetermined. The V end was cut by 7 bases, the J end by 6 bases, with 19 bases between. Germline V gives CDR1 MDHEN, CDR2 SYDVKM. The CDR3 covers 15 residues. In DNA, the CDR3 is TGTGCCAGCACCCCACCTATCCCCGGAGTTCAGCCCCAGCATTTT. Residues: CASTPPIPGVQPQHF.

In this sample, this clonotype turned up many times. The chain recombines TRBV10-3 with TRBJ2-7; TRBD1 agrees at 9 bases. Trimming cost V 10 bases and J 2 bases; bases outside gene matches: 3. This CDR3 has 12 amino acids. Germline CDR1 ENHRY, CDR2 SYGVKD. The CDR3 bases are TGTGCCACCCGGGACAGGGCCTACGAGCAGTACTTC. Its protein product is CATRDRAYEQYF.

This clonotype has just a few counts. The V call is TRBV25-1, the J call TRBJ2-5; D perhaps matches TRBD2 (6 bases). The CDR3 contains 13 residues. The germline V gene encodes CDR1 MGHDK and CDR2 SYGVNS. Trimming removed 6 bases from V and 11 bases from J, with 19 bases in between. The CDR3 DNA reads as TGTGCCAGCAGCCGTGCGGGATTACGAGAGCAGTACTTC. Translating gives CASSRAGLREQYF.

For the CDR3, the DNA is TGTGCCAGCAGCGCGACCGGGACTAGCGGGTACGAGCAGTACTTC. Its protein is CASSATGTSGYEQYF. The chain joins TRBV11-2 to TRBJ2-7; 12 bases are a match to TRBD2. This CDR3 comprises 15 residues. Trimming cost V 5 bases and J 4 bases; bases outside gene matches: 6. Per the germline V gene, CDR1 is SGHAT and CDR2 is FQNNGV. Complete variable domain (other parts from reference TRBV11-2 and TRBJ2-7): EAGVAQSPRYKIIEKRQSVAFWCNPISGHATLYWYQQILGQGPKLLIQFQNNGVVDDSQLPKDRFSAERLKGVDSTLKIQPAKLEDSAVYLCASSATGTSGYEQYFGPGTRLTVT.